Detailed here is one T cell receptor (beta chain). Samples came from healthy bone marrow donors. PCR involved 60 Vbeta and 13 Jbeta primers. Libraries were prepared by immunoSEQ multiplex PCR; TCRdb keeps only in-frame clonotypes and omits some of them. The data hold some 120,000 clones, with over 65% observed a single time. The data were taken from a study of cytomegalovirus exposure and HLA in healthy donors. Overall study context: Most donors, 70% to 85% of 398 genotyped, fell in the Caucasian-associated ancestry cluster.

The J segment lost 4 bases and the V segment lost 0 bases, leaving 8 bases of the junction unmatched. In germline, CDR1 is SGHVS, CDR2 FQNEAQ. The CDR3 runs to 17 residues. The material sequenced was PBMCs. V usage is TRBV7-8 and J usage is TRBJ2-2; the match to TRBD1 covers 7 bases. The receptor was isolated from a man aged 50 to 59 in good health and CMV-seronegative. The CDR3 coding sequence is TGTGCCAGCAGCTTAGCGCTAAAAGACAGGGTCACCGGGGAGCTGTTTTTT. As protein: CASSLALKDRVTGELFF.